This is a list of T cell receptor beta chains from one sample in a study of cytomegalovirus exposure and HLA in healthy donors. Some clones are missing from TCRdb's copy, which holds only in-frame ones; the method was immunoSEQ multiplex PCR. Its clone listing holds some 130,000 clones. The sample comprised PBMCs. The receptor source for this set is a woman aged 40 to 50 in good health and CMV-seropositive. Both conserved end residues are part of each CDR3. The order of the fields is V gene, J gene, D gene, CDR3 protein. A D gene is named only where the DNA matches it firmly.

v_gene: TRBV5-6; j_gene: TRBJ1-4; d_gene: TRBD1; CDR3aa: CASSTGTEAANEKLFF
v_gene: TRBV7-3; j_gene: TRBJ1-4; d_gene: TRBD1; CDR3aa: CASSPTGGPNEKLFF
v_gene: TRBV2; j_gene: TRBJ1-1; d_gene: NA; CDR3aa: CASRVTGTMTEAFF
v_gene: TRBV19; j_gene: TRBJ1-3; d_gene: NA; CDR3aa: CASNGGHYSGNTIYF
v_gene: TRBV2; j_gene: TRBJ1-6; d_gene: TRBD1; CDR3aa: CASSEEDRDFYNSPLHF
v_gene: TRBV7-9; j_gene: TRBJ2-2; d_gene: NA; CDR3aa: CASSLTLDTGELFF
v_gene: TRBV4-2; j_gene: TRBJ1-1; d_gene: NA; CDR3aa: CASSDLSRPGLTNTEAFF
v_gene: TRBV13; j_gene: NA; d_gene: TRBD2; CDR3aa: CASSPSGRGYEQYF
v_gene: TRBV6-1; j_gene: TRBJ1-1; d_gene: NA; CDR3aa: CASSDGGLRAFF
v_gene: TRBV5-1; j_gene: TRBJ2-7; d_gene: TRBD2; CDR3aa: CASSLRAGTTYEQYF
v_gene: TRBV7-9; j_gene: NA; d_gene: NA; CDR3aa: CASSSGYYEQYF
v_gene: TRBV7-2; j_gene: TRBJ2-7; d_gene: TRBD2; CDR3aa: CASSLGPPGGSYEQYF
v_gene: TRBV28; j_gene: TRBJ2-2; d_gene: NA; CDR3aa: CASSLFGTGELFF
v_gene: TRBV6-1; j_gene: TRBJ1-5; d_gene: NA; CDR3aa: CASRPTGQNQPQHF
v_gene: TRBV27; j_gene: TRBJ1-2; d_gene: TRBD1; CDR3aa: CASSRGQGYTF
v_gene: TRBV6-1; j_gene: TRBJ2-5; d_gene: NA; CDR3aa: CASSDNLEETQYF
v_gene: TRBV5-1; j_gene: TRBJ1-2; d_gene: TRBD1; CDR3aa: CASSRTGGDRGYTF
v_gene: TRBV20-1; j_gene: TRBJ2-1; d_gene: NA; CDR3aa: CSANGANEQFF
v_gene: TRBV9; j_gene: TRBJ1-1; d_gene: NA; CDR3aa: CASSVVSGTEAFF
v_gene: TRBV25-1; j_gene: TRBJ2-1; d_gene: NA; CDR3aa: CASSNGYEDYPHRNEQFF
v_gene: TRBV5-6; j_gene: TRBJ2-7; d_gene: TRBD1; CDR3aa: CASSFGRRGQEQYF
v_gene: TRBV7-8; j_gene: TRBJ2-3; d_gene: NA; CDR3aa: CASSTRTALTDTQYF
v_gene: TRBV19; j_gene: TRBJ2-1; d_gene: TRBD1; CDR3aa: CASSFTGGLRGKDEQFF
v_gene: TRBV18; j_gene: TRBJ1-1; d_gene: NA; CDR3aa: CASSPERDTEAFF
v_gene: TRBV5-4; j_gene: TRBJ2-5; d_gene: TRBD2; CDR3aa: CASSLASGGLGTQYF
v_gene: TRBV19; j_gene: TRBJ2-5; d_gene: TRBD2; CDR3aa: CASSTTTSAAGTQYF
v_gene: TRBV5-6; j_gene: TRBJ2-1; d_gene: NA; CDR3aa: CASSNPRRVSGDTYNEQFF